The T cell receptor beta chain under discussion was sequenced for a study of blood T cell repertoires in COVID-19. About the study: From T cells, B-cell-depleted T cells, or PBMCs came the material, which was cDNA or gDNA.

Germline V gene data show CDR1 as SEHNR and CDR2 as FQNEAQ (reference sequence). V shed 5 bases and J shed 9 bases, with 14 bases lying between them. The CDR3 is 13 amino acids. Categorization into cohorts depended on clinical history that participants reported. Original processing methods: Amplification of reference gene primers was used by the study to estimate nucleated cell counts. The protocol was immunoSEQ multiplex PCR, while the TCRdb copy is restricted to in-frame clones and leaves out a portion. Clone size and V and J calls were adopted from that table, with D and trimming inferred from the DNA. The sample lists some 260,000 clones; about 81% were seen once.

The sequence derives from a man aged 30-40 years with acute COVID-19. Sequencing was done on a sample of PBMCs or T cells enriched from blood (not recorded which). The chain uses TRBV7-9 and TRBJ2-1; D is ambiguous. In DNA, the CDR3 is TGTGCCAGCAGCCCCCCCAGTGTTACTGAGCAGTTCTTC. This gives the protein CASSPPSVTEQFF.